This entry features one TCR beta chain sequence. Its cognate antigen is unknown. These data originate in a study of cytomegalovirus exposure and HLA in healthy donors. The CDR3 has 15 residues. A multiplex PCR was run with 60 Vbeta primers and 13 Jbeta primers. The method was immunoSEQ multiplex PCR; TCRdb's version includes in-frame clones alone and lacks a portion of them. The repertoire holds fewer than 150,000 clones, with more than 80% as singletons. The study, taken as a whole, reports: The listing of 150 to 200 TCR beta chains classed them as cytomegalovirus-associated. Most TCR sequences proved rare, with some public TCRs found in many donors. V- and J-gene trimming of TCR beta was linked (in a later analysis) to a missense DCLRE1C variant.

The TCR comes from a woman aged 30 to 39 in good health and CMV-seropositive. Sequenced material: PBMCs. This rearrangement joins TRBV7-5 to TRBJ1-1. TRBV7-5 is tagged as a pseudogene. The CDR3 region is CARSPTRGRRTEAFF. For the CDR3, the DNA is TGTGCCAGAAGCCCGACCCGTGGGAGGAGGACTGAAGCTTTCTTT.